The clone carrying this T cell receptor (beta chain) was found once. Profiling relied on immunoSEQ multiplex PCR, and the TCRdb table lists in-frame clones only, not all of them. The table includes 200,000 to 250,000 clones, approximately 90% detected once. Germline V lookup: CDR1 KGHDR, CDR2 SFDVKD. The CDR3 is 13 amino acids. The ends were cut back, 10 bases at V and 2 bases at J, with 12 bases in the middle. The data originate from a study of blood T cell repertoires in COVID-19. Sequenced input: peripheral blood. This receptor was identified in a man aged 25 to 45 with COVID-19, enrolled during active disease. The chain uses TRBV24-1 and TRBJ2-3, with D possibly being TRBD2 (6 bases). Here the CDR3 reads CATGGGFTDTQYF. As DNA, the CDR3 is TGTGCCACGGGGGGAGGATTCACAGATACGCAGTATTTT.